Below are 24 T cell receptor beta chains sequenced from a single sample in a study of cytomegalovirus exposure and HLA in healthy donors (dated by TCRdb to about 2017). The library was obtained by the immunoSEQ multiplex PCR assay. For the multiplex PCR, a mixture combining 60 forward primers for TCR Vbeta segments and 13 reverse primers for TCR Jbeta segments was used. The table comes from immuneACCESS by way of TCRdb, which keeps in-frame sequences with V and J called. Part of the clones is missing from these tables; in studies checked, under half for an unresolved V gene and the rest for unknown reasons. In this sample the table shows about 180,000 clones, 80% of which occur a single time. The ten most abundant clones make up about 1.9% of the sample. The sequenced sample consisted of PBMCs. Receptors were obtained from a woman aged 25 to 39 in good health and CMV-seronegative.

V gene TRBV29-1 combines with J gene TRBJ1-2; 8 positions agree with TRBD1. With V trimmed by 7 bases and J by 4 bases, 11 bases remained unmatched. This CDR3 comprises 14 residues. CDR1 and CDR2 from the germline V gene are SQVTM and ANQGSEA. The CDR3 region is CSAQRQGAGYGYTF. CDR3 DNA sequence: TGCAGCGCCCAGCGGCAGGGGGCGGGCTATGGCTACACCTTC. The whole variable domain, remainder taken from reference TRBV29-1 and TRBJ1-2, is SAVISQKPSRDICQRGTSLTIQCQVDSQVTMMFWYRQQPGQSLTLIATANQGSEATYESGFVIDKFPISRPNLTFSTLTVSNMSPEDSSIYLCSAQRQGAGYGYTFGSGTRLTVV.

The rearrangement links TRBV4-3 to TRBJ1-1; D is uncertain. Trimming shortened V by 4 bases and J by 1 base, and 10 bases separated the two germline ends. The germline CDR1 and CDR2 sequences are LGHNA and YSLEER. The CDR3 has 14 amino acids. CDR3 bases: TGCGCCAGCAGCCTAGGCGGAGGGAACACTGAAGCTTTCTTT. As protein: CASSLGGGNTEAFF.

The chain employs TRBV6-5 and TRBJ2-7, with D possibly matching TRBD1 (6 bases). CDR1 is MNHEY and CDR2 is SVGAGI in the germline V gene. There are 14 residues in the CDR3. Trimming cost V 5 bases and J 3 bases, with 14 bases left between them. CDR3 DNA: TGTGCCAGCAGTGAGACAGGCCCCGTCTACGAGCAGTACTTC. Translated, it gives CASSETGPVYEQYF.

J is TRBJ1-2 and V is TRBV30; 11 bases match TRBD1. CDR1 is GTSNPN and CDR2 is SVGIG in the germline V gene (reference sequence). CDR3 size: 15 residues. V gave up 1 base and J gave up 4 bases; unmatched junction bases: 5. CDR3 sequence: CAWSEDRGPFYGYTF. The CDR3 bases are TGTGCCTGGAGTGAGGACAGGGGGCCTTTCTATGGCTACACCTTC.

The chain joins TRBV9 to TRBJ2-7, with D perhaps matching TRBD1 (5 bases). The CDR3 length is 15 residues. The germline V and J ends were trimmed by 4 bases and 2 bases, with 16 bases remaining between them. Looked up from germline, CDR1 is SGDLS and CDR2 is YYNGEE. The DNA for the CDR3 is TGTGCCAGCAGCCAAGACCGACAGCGAACCTACGAGCAGTACTTC. Translation gives CASSQDRQRTYEQYF.

V gene TRBV5-1 combines with J gene TRBJ2-2; TRBD1 might be the D (6 bases). CDR1 and CDR2 from the germline V gene are SGHRS and YFSETQ. The CDR3 totals 14 residues. V was trimmed by 3 bases and J by 4 bases, leaving 10 bases between them. This CDR3 reads CASSSQGSTGELFF. The CDR3 DNA sequence: TGCGCCAGCAGCTCACAGGGTAGCACCGGGGAGCTGTTTTTT.

The CDR3 spells CASSPISGQGVYGYTF. As DNA, the CDR3 is TGTGCCAGCTCACCAATTTCGGGACAGGGTGTCTATGGCTACACCTTC. The gene calls are TRBV18 and TRBJ1-2; 9 bases match TRBD1. The CDR3 covers 16 residues. J gave up 4 bases and V 2 bases, and 8 bases lay outside the gene matches. Germline assignment: CDR1 KGHSH and CDR2 LQKENI.

The CDR3 region is CASSTPGNTGELFF. The CDR3 DNA is TGTGCCAGCAGCACCCCCGGGAACACCGGGGAGCTGTTTTTT. The rearrangement joins TRBV28 to TRBJ2-2; D is undetermined. Trimming removed 6 bases at V and 1 base at J, with 9 bases between. The CDR3 has 14 residues. The germline gives CDR1 MDHEN, CDR2 SYDVKM.

The V gene is TRBV6-4, the J gene TRBJ2-7; D possibly corresponds to TRBD1 (6 bases). Germline assignment: CDR1 MRHNA and CDR2 SNTAGT. V lost 6 bases to trimming and J lost 1 base, with 16 bases between them. The CDR3 is 15 amino acids. The DNA for the CDR3 is TGTGCCAGCAGCCCAGAACCCGGACAGTCCTACGAGCAGTACTTC. The encoded protein is CASSPEPGQSYEQYF.

This chain links TRBV4-1 with TRBJ2-4; 10 bases fit TRBD2. The CDR3 spans 17 residues. J gave up 3 bases and V 1 base, and 6 bases lay outside the gene matches. Per germline, CDR1 MGHRA and CDR2 YSYEKL. This CDR3 reads CASSQAGLAVDKNIQYF. DNA of the CDR3: TGCGCCAGCAGCCAAGCCGGACTAGCGGTTGACAAAAACATTCAGTACTTC.

This chain joins TRBV15 and TRBJ1-2; tentative D call: TRBD1 (6 bases). In germline, CDR1 is LNHNV, CDR2 YYDKDF (reference sequence). The CDR3 loop spans 15 amino acids. Trimming removed 0 bases at V and 5 bases at J, with 13 bases between. The CDR3 DNA follows: TGTGCCACCAGCAGAGAGTTGACAGGTGAATATGGCTACACCTTC. It codes for CATSRELTGEYGYTF.

The chain is built from TRBV13 and TRBJ2-2; the match to TRBD2 covers 7 bases. The CDR3 is made up of 16 amino acids. CDR1 and CDR2 from the germline V gene are PRHDT and FYEKMQ (reference sequence). V lost 4 bases to trimming and J lost 6 bases; unmatched junction nucleotides: 11. The DNA for the CDR3 is TGTGCCAGCAGCTCCGCGGGAGATAGCCTCTCCGGGGAGCTGTTTTTT. Encoded protein: CASSSAGDSLSGELFF.

This chain uses TRBV30 with TRBJ2-7, with a tentative D call TRBD1 (8 bases). Germline lookup yields CDR1 GTSNPN and CDR2 SVGIG (reference sequence). V was cut by 0 bases and J by 5 bases, with 17 bases left in between. The CDR3 length is 15 residues. DNA of the CDR3: TGTGCCTGGAGTGTACAGGGGGGGGACGGCGACGAGCAGTACTTC. Translation: CAWSVQGGDGDEQYF.

In this sample, this clone turned up a few times. The V call is TRBV2, the J call TRBJ2-7; D might be TRBD2 (5 bases). Germline V gene data show CDR1 as SNHLY and CDR2 as FYNNEI. Trimming removed 6 bases at V and 6 bases at J, with 12 bases between. The CDR3 totals 12 residues. The CDR3 loop reads CASREGMGEQYF. As DNA, the CDR3 is TGTGCCAGCAGAGAGGGTATGGGCGAGCAGTACTTC. Full variable domain (missing parts from reference TRBV2 and TRBJ2-7): EPEVTQTPSHQVTQMGQEVILRCVPISNHLYFYWYRQILGQKVEFLVSFYNNEISEKSEIFDDQFSVERPDGSNFTLKIRSTKLEDSAMYFCASREGMGEQYFGPGTRLTVT.

This sequence joins TRBV27 and TRBJ1-2, with D tentatively TRBD1 (5 bases). Trimming took off 2 bases at V and 6 bases at J, with 16 bases between the two ends. There are 15 residues in the CDR3. From germline, CDR1 is MNHEY and CDR2 SMNVEV (reference sequence). The CDR3 DNA sequence: TGTGCCAGCAGTTTACGGCAGGGAAGGGAAAATGGCTACACCTTC. Encoded protein: CASSLRQGRENGYTF.

The chain has TRBV2 and TRBJ1-2, with 9 bases lining up with TRBD1. The CDR3 spans 14 residues. Germline lookup yields CDR1 SNHLY and CDR2 FYNNEI. After removal of 7 bases from V and 7 bases from J, the junction contained 10 bases not matched to a gene. CDR3 coding DNA: TGTGCCAGCATCCTCCAACAGGGGGCTTTTGGCTACACCTTC. As protein: CASILQQGAFGYTF.

V and J are TRBV5-1 and TRBJ1-1, with 7 bases aligning to TRBD1. CDR3 length: 13 residues. V lost 4 bases and J lost 6; bases outside the gene matches: 6. The germline V gene has CDR1 SGHRS and CDR2 YFSETQ. In nucleotides, the CDR3 is TGCGCCAGCAGCCTCGGACAGGCTCCTGAAGCTTTCTTT. This gives the protein CASSLGQAPEAFF. Full variable domain (rest looked up from reference TRBV5-1 and TRBJ1-1): KAGVTQTPRYLIKTRGQQVTLSCSPISGHRSVSWYQQTPGQGLQFLFEYFSETQRNKGNFPGRFSGRQFSNSRSEMNVSTLELGDSALYLCASSLGQAPEAFFGQGTRLTVV.

The rearrangement joins TRBV10-3 to TRBJ1-2; 7 positions agree with TRBD1. Trimming at V came to 6 bases and at J to 1 base, leaving 5 bases not matched to a gene. The V gene's germline CDR1 is ENHRY and CDR2 SYGVKD. This CDR3 region has 14 residues. The CDR3 here is CAISETGFNYGYTF. The CDR3 DNA sequence: TGTGCCATCAGCGAGACAGGGTTTAACTATGGCTACACCTTC.

This chain uses TRBV9 with TRBJ1-1; D may be TRBD1 (6 bases). The V gene's germline CDR1 is SGDLS and CDR2 YYNGEE. Trimming left V 3 bases short and J 8 bases short, with 8 bases between. This CDR3 region has 11 residues. DNA for the CDR3: TGTGCCAGCAGCGAGGGGGGGGAAGCTTTCTTT. It codes for CASSEGGEAFF.

V is TRBV6-6 and J is TRBJ2-2; no reliable D call. Trimming took off 4 bases at V and 6 bases at J, with 9 bases between the two ends. Germline V gene data show CDR1 as MNHNY and CDR2 as SVGAGI (reference sequence). The CDR3 runs 13 residues. CDR3 DNA: TGTGCCAGCAGTTCCCAGTTTTCCGGGGAGCTGTTTTTT. It codes for CASSSQFSGELFF.

V usage is TRBV9 and J usage is TRBJ1-2; D remains ambiguous. The V and J ends lost 0 bases and 4 bases respectively, with 7 bases between them. CDR1 is SGDLS, CDR2 YYNGEE, per germline. This CDR3 comprises 13 residues. The DNA for the CDR3 is TGTGCCAGCAGCGTAGGAGCAGGCTATGGCTACACCTTC. It translates to CASSVGAGYGYTF.

The DNA for the CDR3 is TGTGCCAGCAGCGCTAGCGGGGTTAGCACAGATACGCAGTATTTT. Protein sequence: CASSASGVSTDTQYF. V is TRBV9 and J is TRBJ2-3; 9 bases are shared with TRBD2. V gave up 3 bases and J gave up 0 bases; unmatched junction bases: 2. CDR1 is SGDLS, CDR2 YYNGEE, per germline. CDR3 length: 15 amino acids. The whole variable domain, remainder taken from reference TRBV9 and TRBJ2-3, is DSGVTQTPKHLITATGQRVTLRCSPRSGDLSVYWYQQSLDQGLQFLIQYYNGEERAKGNILERFSAQQFPDLHSELNLSSLELGDSALYFCASSASGVSTDTQYFGPGTRLTVL.

This clone was observed a few times. V gene TRBV10-3 combines with J gene TRBJ2-3, with D maybe TRBD1 (6 bases). Trimming cost V 4 bases and J 0 bases, with 11 bases left between them. The CDR3 length is 15 residues. Germline CDR1 ENHRY, CDR2 SYGVKD. CDR3 nucleotides: TGTGCCATCAGTGCTACAGGGTCCAGCACAGATACGCAGTATTTT. It yields the protein CAISATGSSTDTQYF.

This clone has a handful of counts. This chain uses TRBV7-2 with TRBJ1-1; D possibly corresponds to TRBD1 (5 bases). Trimming pared 6 bases from V and 5 bases from J, leaving 10 bases between. The CDR3 contains 12 residues. The germline gives CDR1 SGHTA, CDR2 FQGNSA. DNA of the CDR3: TGTGCCAGCAGGACGGGGGGGACTGAAGCTTTCTTT. This codes for CASRTGGTEAFF.